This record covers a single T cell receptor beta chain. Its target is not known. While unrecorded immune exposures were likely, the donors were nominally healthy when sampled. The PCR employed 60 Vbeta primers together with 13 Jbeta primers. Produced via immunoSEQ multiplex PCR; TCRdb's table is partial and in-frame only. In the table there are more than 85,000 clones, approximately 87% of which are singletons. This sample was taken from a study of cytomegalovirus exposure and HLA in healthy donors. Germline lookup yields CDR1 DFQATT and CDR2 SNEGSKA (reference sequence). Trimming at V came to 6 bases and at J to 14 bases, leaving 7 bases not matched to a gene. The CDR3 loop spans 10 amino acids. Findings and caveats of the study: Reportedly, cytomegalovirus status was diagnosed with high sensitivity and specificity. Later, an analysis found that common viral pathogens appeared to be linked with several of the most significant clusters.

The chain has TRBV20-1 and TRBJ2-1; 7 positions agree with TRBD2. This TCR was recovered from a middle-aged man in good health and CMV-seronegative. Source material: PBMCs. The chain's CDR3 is CSAGQRGEFF. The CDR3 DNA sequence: TGCAGTGCGGGCCAGCGGGGAGAGTTCTTC.